The rows below give T cell receptor beta chains drawn from one sample of a study of T cell repertoires in cytomegalovirus infection. TCRdb analysed the reads with MiXCR anew, one entry per CDR3 protein. The sample lists 310,000 or so distinct CDR3 sequences, about a sixth occurring once. Sequenced input: PBMCs. These receptors were taken from a human donor in good health (CMV status not recorded). Some clones in this sample may be carry-over from other donors' samples. CDR3s include the opening cysteine and the closing phenylalanine or tryptophan. Fields, in order: J gene, V gene, CDR3 protein.

TRBJ2-5 TRBV6-6 CATATAKGASETQYF
TRBJ1-2 TRBV7-9 CASSLESVRVSYGYTF
TRBJ1-5 TRBV7-2 CASSLAMGGESVKHF
TRBJ2-3 TRBV2 CASRDSLRGTQYF
TRBJ2-3 TRBV19 CASSRRGRGSTDTQYF
TRBJ2-1 TRBV10-3 CAIMQDVDNEQFF
TRBJ1-1 TRBV7-2 CASSLGTGEAFF
TRBJ2-3 TRBV29-1 CSVDRGARDTQYF
TRBJ1-6 TRBV12-3/TRBV12-4 CASSPQGVGGSPLHF
TRBJ1-4 TRBV28 CASSYVFWEKLFF
TRBJ2-3 TRBV7-8 CASSLWTSTDTQYF
TRBJ2-3 TRBV5-1 CASSLPFENTDTQYF
TRBJ1-5 TRBV6-2/TRBV6-3 CASSSPGGAIQPQHF
TRBJ2-7 TRBV5-5 CASSLSGGTITSYEQYF
TRBJ2-3 TRBV7-3 CASSSRLAGADTQYF
TRBJ2-7 TRBV7-6 CASNGQEQYF
TRBJ1-1 TRBV11-2 CASSFRGGNTEAFF
TRBJ2-3 TRBV23-1 CASSHLAGRATDTQYF
TRBJ2-3 TRBV7-2 CASSLWSSTDTQYF